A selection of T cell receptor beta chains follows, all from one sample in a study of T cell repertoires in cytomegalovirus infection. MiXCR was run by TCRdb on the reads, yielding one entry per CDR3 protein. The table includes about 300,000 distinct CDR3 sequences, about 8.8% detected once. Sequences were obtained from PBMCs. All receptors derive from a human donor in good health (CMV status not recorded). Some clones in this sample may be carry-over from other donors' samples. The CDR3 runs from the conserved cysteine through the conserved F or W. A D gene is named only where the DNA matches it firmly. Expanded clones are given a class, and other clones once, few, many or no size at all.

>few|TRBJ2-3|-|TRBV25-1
TGTGCCAGCAGTGAACTCAGGGGGGAGCAGTATTTT
CASSELRGEQYF
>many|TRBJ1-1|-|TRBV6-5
TGTGCCAGCAGATACTCGCGGGTCACTGAAGCTTTCTTT
CASRYSRVTEAFF
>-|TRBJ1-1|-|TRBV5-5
TGTGCCAGCAGTATCGTTTCCGCGAACACTGAAGCTTTCTTT
CASSIVSANTEAFF
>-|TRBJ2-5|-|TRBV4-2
TGTGCCAGCAGCCAAGGTCGGGGGCCTCAACAAGAGACCCAGTACTTC
CASSQGRGPQQETQYF
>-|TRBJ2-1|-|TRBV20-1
TGCAGTGCTAGGGGACTTTCCTCCTACAATGAGCAGTTCTTC
CSARGLSSYNEQFF
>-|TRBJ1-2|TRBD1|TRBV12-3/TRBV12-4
TGTGCCAGCACCTTCTTCCAGGACAGGGTGGATGGCTACACCTTC
CASTFFQDRVDGYTF
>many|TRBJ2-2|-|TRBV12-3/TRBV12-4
TGTGCCAGCACCTTAACCGGGGAGCTGTTTTTT
CASTLTGELFF
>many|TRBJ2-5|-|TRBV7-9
TGTGCCAGCAGCTCAAAAGAGACCCAGTACTTC
CASSSKETQYF
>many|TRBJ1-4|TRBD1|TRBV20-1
TGCAGTGCTAACCTCAGGGGGTTGGCTAATGAAAAACTGTTTTTT
CSANLRGLANEKLFF
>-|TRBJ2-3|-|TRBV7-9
TGTGCCAGCAGTCAAAGGGGAAGGGGAGTCACAGATACGCAGTATTTT
CASSQRGRGVTDTQYF
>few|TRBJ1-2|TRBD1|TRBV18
TGTGCCAGCTCACCTCCCCGGACAGGGATCTATGGCTACACCTTC
CASSPPRTGIYGYTF
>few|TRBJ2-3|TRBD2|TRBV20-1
TGCAGTGCTAGAGGGACTAGCGGGAACACAGATACGCAGTATTTT
CSARGTSGNTDTQYF
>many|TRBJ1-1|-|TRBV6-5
TGTGCCAGCAGTTATGATGGGGCGAACACTGAAGCTTTCTTT
CASSYDGANTEAFF
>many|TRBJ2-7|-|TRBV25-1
TGTGCCAGCAGCGCCCGTACAGGGTACGGGACCTACGAGCAGTACTTC
CASSARTGYGTYEQYF
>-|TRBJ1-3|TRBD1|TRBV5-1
TGCGCCAGCAGCCCGATGGACAGGGCTGGAAACACCATATATTTT
CASSPMDRAGNTIYF
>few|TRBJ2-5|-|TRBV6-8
TGTGCCAGCAGTTACTTAGGGGTTCGGGAGACCCAGTACTTC
CASSYLGVRETQYF
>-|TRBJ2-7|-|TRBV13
TGTGCCAGCAGCTTAGGTCGGTGGAACGAGCAGTACTTC
CASSLGRWNEQYF
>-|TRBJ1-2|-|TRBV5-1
TGCGCCAGCAGCTACACCGACGACAAGGGATTGGGTGGCTACACCTTC
CASSYTDDKGLGGYTF
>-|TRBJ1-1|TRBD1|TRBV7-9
TGTGCCAGCAGCAACAGGGGTGGGGGCACTGAAGCTTTCTTT
CASSNRGGGTEAFF
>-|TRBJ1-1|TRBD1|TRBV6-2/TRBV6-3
TGTGCCAGCAGTTACTCTTGGACAGGGGTTACTGAAGCTTTCTTT
CASSYSWTGVTEAFF
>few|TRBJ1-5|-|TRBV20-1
TGCAGTGCCAAGGGTACCCAGCCCCAGCATTTT
CSAKGTQPQHF
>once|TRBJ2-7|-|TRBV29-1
TGCAGCGTTGAAGGGTTGAAGGGAAGCTACGAGCAGTACTTC
CSVEGLKGSYEQYF
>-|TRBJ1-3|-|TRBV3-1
TGTGCCAGCAGCCAAGATGTAAGAAACACCATATATTTT
CASSQDVRNTIYF
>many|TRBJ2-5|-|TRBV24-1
TGTGCCACCACGGAGGGCAGCGAAGAGACCCAGTACTTC
CATTEGSEETQYF
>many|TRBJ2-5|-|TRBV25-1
TGTGCCAGCAGTGTTTCAGGCAAGGTGGAGACCCAGTACTTC
CASSVSGKVETQYF
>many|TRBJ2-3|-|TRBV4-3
TGCGCCAGCAGCCAGCCTTTAGGTTCCCAGCGGTATTTT
CASSQPLGSQRYF
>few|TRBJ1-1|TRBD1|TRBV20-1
TGCAGTGCTAGTAACAGGGGGAACACTGAAGCTTTCTTT
CSASNRGNTEAFF